This entry lists 20 T cell receptor beta chains sequenced from one sample in a study of T cell responses to AZD1222 COVID-19 vaccine. Some clones are missing from TCRdb's copy, which holds only in-frame ones; the method was immunoSEQ multiplex PCR. The table records 250,000 to 300,000 clones, almost 95% of them present only once. The sequencing used peripheral blood, collected 28 days after the second AZD1222 dose. These receptors all stem from an adult who received the AZD1222 COVID-19 vaccine.

The genes are TRBV7-2 and TRBJ2-4; unclear D gene. Germline assignment: CDR1 SGHTA and CDR2 FQGNSA. V lost 4 bases and J lost 10, with 14 bases in between. The CDR3 has 13 amino acids. CDR3 sequence (DNA): TGTGCCAGCAGCTCTCTAACTACGGTTATTCAGTACTTC. It specifies CASSSLTTVIQYF.

The chain couples TRBV29-1 to TRBJ2-2; D is unresolved. Trimming left V 2 bases short and J 6 bases short, with 7 bases between. Germline CDR1 SQVTM, CDR2 ANQGSEA. The length of the CDR3 is 12 residues. The CDR3 nucleotides read TGCAGCGTTGAACTCCGAGCCGGGGAGCTGTTTTTT. Protein: CSVELRAGELFF.

The chain couples TRBV28 to TRBJ2-7, with a possible D match to TRBD1 (5 bases). Germline CDR1 is MDHEN and CDR2 is SYDVKM. V was cut by 5 bases and J by 9 bases, with 20 bases left in between. CDR3 size: 14 residues. CDR3 DNA sequence: TGTGCCAGCAGTCCTGAGACAGTCCCCCAGGGGCAGTACTTC. This encodes CASSPETVPQGQYF.

The V gene is TRBV19, the J gene TRBJ1-2; no reliable D call. CDR1 and CDR2 from the germline V gene are LNHDA and SQIVND (reference sequence). CDR3 size: 14 residues. Trimming took off 0 bases at V and 4 bases at J, with 9 bases between the two ends. In nucleotides, the CDR3 is TGTGCCAGTAGTATAGATCTGGAGATCTATGGCTACACCTTC. This sequence encodes CASSIDLEIYGYTF.

The chain combines TRBV19 with TRBJ1-5; D gene unclear. The germline V gene has CDR1 LNHDA and CDR2 SQIVND (reference sequence). Trimming left V 4 bases short and J 4 bases short, with 8 bases between. The CDR3 is made up of 13 amino acids. CDR3 residues: CASSNRENQPQHF. CDR3 DNA sequence: TGTGCCAGTAGTAACCGGGAGAATCAGCCCCAGCATTTT. Filled out from reference TRBV19 and TRBJ1-5, the complete variable domain reads DGGITQSPKYLFRKEGQNVTLSCEQNLNHDAMYWYRQDPGQGLRLIYYSQIVNDFQKGDIAEGYSVSREKKESFPLTVTSAQKNPTAFYLCASSNRENQPQHFGDGTRLSIL.

The chain is built from TRBV5-6 and TRBJ2-5; 7 nucleotides match TRBD1. Germline CDR1 is SGHDT and CDR2 is YYEEEE. The CDR3 is made up of 14 amino acids. Trimming removed 2 bases from V and 2 bases from J; junction bases left unmatched: 3. CDR3 loop: CASSFGTDQETQYF. CDR3 nucleotides: TGTGCCAGCAGCTTTGGGACAGATCAAGAGACCCAGTACTTC.

The CDR3 DNA reads as TGTGCCAGTAGTACCCGAGGACAGGGGACGGGCTACACCTTC. Translated: CASSTRGQGTGYTF. V usage is TRBV19 and J usage is TRBJ1-2; TRBD1 agrees at 9 bases. V lost 4 bases, J lost 8 bases, and 8 bases stayed unmatched. The CDR3 is made up of 14 amino acids. Germline values: CDR1 LNHDA, CDR2 SQIVND (reference sequence).

The chain links TRBV11-2 to TRBJ2-5, with TRBD2 as a possible D gene (7 bases). The CDR3 extends over 15 amino acids. CDR1 is SGHAT, CDR2 FQNNGV, per germline. The V end lost 2 bases, the J end lost 5 bases, and 15 bases lay between the germline ends. CDR3 sequence (DNA): TGTGCCAGCAGCTTACCCCGCGGGGGCTTGGAGACCCAGTACTTC. As protein: CASSLPRGGLETQYF.

The rearrangement joins TRBV6-1 to TRBJ1-5; D is uncertain. Trimming removed 2 bases from V and 7 bases from J, with 15 bases in between. The CDR3 extends over 15 amino acids. Germline-derived CDR1 and CDR2 are MNHNS and SASEGT. The CDR3 DNA sequence: TGTGCCAGCAGTGAAATTCTTGGGGTGGGACAGCCCCAGCATTTT. Translated: CASSEILGVGQPQHF.

The DNA of the CDR3 is TGTGCCAGCAGTGAGGGCCCAGGCGGGGGGTACGAGCAGTACTTC. This sequence encodes CASSEGPGGGYEQYF. The chain joins TRBV2 to TRBJ2-7; TRBD2 agrees at 8 bases. Looked up from germline, CDR1 is SNHLY and CDR2 is FYNNEI. V trimming: 3 bases; J trimming: 4 bases; junction bases outside the gene matches: 8. The CDR3 is 15 amino acids.

V usage is TRBV28 and J usage is TRBJ2-5; TRBD2 aligns across 16 bases. Germline V gene sequence: CDR1 MDHEN, CDR2 SYDVKM. This CDR3 has 17 amino acids. J was trimmed by 5 bases and V by 4 bases; bases with no gene match: 7. The CDR3 DNA is TGTGCCAGCAGTTCGGGGACTAGCGGGAGGGCCGGGGAGACCCAGTACTTC. It encodes CASSSGTSGRAGETQYF.

This clone was detected once. The chain joins TRBV5-1 to TRBJ2-5; 11 bases fit TRBD2. Looked up from germline, CDR1 is SGHRS and CDR2 is YFSETQ. The CDR3 covers 17 residues. V shed 2 bases, J shed 0 bases, and the junction held 6 bases outside the gene matches. The CDR3 DNA follows: TGCGCCAGCAGCTTTGGGCTAGCGGGGGGCAACCAAGAGACCCAGTACTTC. Translation gives CASSFGLAGGNQETQYF.

This chain joins TRBV28 and TRBJ2-7; D ambiguous. Trimming pared 6 bases from V and 0 bases from J, leaving 6 bases between. The CDR3 is 12 amino acids. CDR1 and CDR2 from the germline V gene are MDHEN and SYDVKM. The DNA of the CDR3 is TGTGCCAGCAGGGGCAGCTCCTACGAGCAGTACTTC. Its translation is CASRGSSYEQYF.

This chain uses TRBV27 with TRBJ1-2, with D uncertain. This CDR3 is 14 amino acids long. Trimming took off 3 bases at V and 0 bases at J, with 8 bases between the two ends. The germline V gene encodes CDR1 MNHEY and CDR2 SMNVEV (reference sequence). CDR3 DNA sequence: TGTGCCAGCAGTTTGAGGCGGACTAACTATGGCTACACCTTC. Its translation: CASSLRRTNYGYTF.

The chain joins TRBV15 to TRBJ2-7; TRBD1 matches 8 bases. This CDR3 region has 14 residues. Germline values: CDR1 LNHNV, CDR2 YYDKDF (reference sequence). J lost 2 bases, V lost 4 bases, and 4 bases had no gene match. Here the CDR3 reads CATSKGTGAYEQYF. The CDR3, as DNA: TGTGCCACCAGCAAAGGGACAGGAGCCTACGAGCAGTACTTC.

The chain carries TRBV11-2 and TRBJ1-1; tentatively, D is TRBD1 (5 bases). V was pared by 2 bases and J by 11 bases, with 12 bases between. CDR3 size: 12 residues. CDR1 is SGHAT and CDR2 is FQNNGV in the germline V gene. The CDR3 nucleotides read TGTGCCAGCAGCTTAAAGGGGATGGGCGCTTTCTTT. Encoded protein: CASSLKGMGAFF. The full variable domain, rest sourced from reference TRBV11-2 and TRBJ1-1, is EAGVAQSPRYKIIEKRQSVAFWCNPISGHATLYWYQQILGQGPKLLIQFQNNGVVDDSQLPKDRFSAERLKGVDSTLKIQPAKLEDSAVYLCASSLKGMGAFFGQGTRLTVV.

The rearrangement joins TRBV2 to TRBJ2-7; 8 bases are shared with TRBD1. The CDR3 is 14 amino acids. The V segment lost 3 bases and the J segment 4 bases; nucleotides outside the gene matches: 5. Per the germline V gene, CDR1 is SNHLY and CDR2 is FYNNEI. In DNA form, the CDR3 reads TGTGCCAGCAGTGATTTCAGGGGGCGGTACGAGCAGTACTTC. It encodes CASSDFRGRYEQYF.

The chain is built from TRBV5-4 and TRBJ2-7; possibly TRBD1 for D (6 bases). Looked up from germline, CDR1 is SGHNT and CDR2 is YYREEE (reference sequence). CDR3 length: 15 residues. V was clipped by 3 bases and J by 6 bases, with 19 bases between them. The CDR3 DNA reads as TGTGCCAGCAGCTCCACAGGGATAGGGCCCTCCGAGCAGTACTTC. It yields the protein CASSSTGIGPSEQYF.

CDR3 in amino acids: CASSFSRTGASEKLFF. Here the CDR3 DNA reads TGTGCCAGCAGCTTCTCTCGGACAGGGGCAAGCGAAAAACTGTTTTTT. The chain couples TRBV7-3 to TRBJ1-4, with TRBD1 identical over 9 bases. CDR1 SGHTA and CDR2 FQGTGA come from the germline V gene. Trimming removed 3 bases from V and 8 bases from J; junction bases left unmatched: 10. CDR3 length equals 16 residues.

A word on this clone: Different DNA sequences within this sample yield the same CDR3. The rearrangement joins TRBV5-1 to TRBJ1-1; 7 bases map to TRBD1. The V gene's germline CDR1 is SGHRS and CDR2 YFSETQ. CDR3 length: 14 amino acids. With V trimmed by 0 bases and J by 1 base, 0 bases remained unmatched. DNA for the CDR3: TGCGCCAGCAGCTTGGGGGACAGGAACACTGAAGCTTTCTTT. Translated: CASSLGDRNTEAFF.